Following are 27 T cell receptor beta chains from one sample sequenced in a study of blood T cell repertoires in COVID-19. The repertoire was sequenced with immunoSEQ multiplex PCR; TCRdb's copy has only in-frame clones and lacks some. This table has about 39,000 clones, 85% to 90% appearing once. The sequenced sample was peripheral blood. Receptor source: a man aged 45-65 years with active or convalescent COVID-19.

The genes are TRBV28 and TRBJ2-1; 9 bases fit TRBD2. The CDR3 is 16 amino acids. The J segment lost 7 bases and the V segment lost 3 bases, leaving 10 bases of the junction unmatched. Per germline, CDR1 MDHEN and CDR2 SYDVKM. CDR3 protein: CASSLLGSGGRNEQFF. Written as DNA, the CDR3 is TGTGCCAGCAGTTTGCTGGGCAGCGGGGGGCGGAATGAGCAGTTCTTC.

The CDR3 loop reads CASSGVAGEFF. The CDR3 region has the DNA TGTGCCAGCAGTGGCGTAGCGGGAGAGTTCTTC. The gene calls are TRBV25-1 and TRBJ2-1, with 9 nucleotides matching TRBD2. Per germline, CDR1 MGHDK and CDR2 SYGVNS. Germline trimming cut 4 bases from V and 14 bases from J; bases unmatched to any gene: 3. This CDR3 has 11 amino acids.

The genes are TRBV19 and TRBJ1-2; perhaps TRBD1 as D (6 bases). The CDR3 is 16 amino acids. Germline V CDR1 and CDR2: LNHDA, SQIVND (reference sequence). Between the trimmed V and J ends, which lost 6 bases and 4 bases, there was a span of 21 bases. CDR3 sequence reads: CASREEGTRDFYGYTF. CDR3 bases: TGTGCCAGTAGGGAGGAAGGGACACGCGACTTCTATGGCTACACCTTC.

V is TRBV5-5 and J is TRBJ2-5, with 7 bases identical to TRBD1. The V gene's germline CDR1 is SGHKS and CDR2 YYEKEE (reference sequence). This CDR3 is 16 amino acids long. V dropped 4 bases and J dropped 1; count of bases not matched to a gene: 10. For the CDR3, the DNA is TGTGCCAGCAGCCCCTTCGGGACAGCTACCCAAGAGACCCAGTACTTC. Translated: CASSPFGTATQETQYF.

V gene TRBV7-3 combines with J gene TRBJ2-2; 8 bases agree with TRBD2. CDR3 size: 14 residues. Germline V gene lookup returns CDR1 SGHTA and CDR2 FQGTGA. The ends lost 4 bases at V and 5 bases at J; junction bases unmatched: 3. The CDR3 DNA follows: TGTGCCAGCAGCTCTTTAGCGGGGACCGGGGAGCTGTTTTTT. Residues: CASSSLAGTGELFF.

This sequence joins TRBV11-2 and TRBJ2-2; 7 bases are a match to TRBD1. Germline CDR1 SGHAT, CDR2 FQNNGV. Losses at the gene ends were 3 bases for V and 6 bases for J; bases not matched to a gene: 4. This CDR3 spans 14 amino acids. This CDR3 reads CASSLDRFSGELFF. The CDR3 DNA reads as TGTGCCAGCAGCTTGGACAGGTTCTCCGGGGAGCTGTTTTTT.

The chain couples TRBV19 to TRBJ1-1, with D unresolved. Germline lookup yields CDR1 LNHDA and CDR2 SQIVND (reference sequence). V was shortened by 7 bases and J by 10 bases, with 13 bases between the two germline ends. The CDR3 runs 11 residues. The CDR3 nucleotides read TGTGCCAGTATTACAAGCCGGGGAGCTTTCTTT. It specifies CASITSRGAFF.

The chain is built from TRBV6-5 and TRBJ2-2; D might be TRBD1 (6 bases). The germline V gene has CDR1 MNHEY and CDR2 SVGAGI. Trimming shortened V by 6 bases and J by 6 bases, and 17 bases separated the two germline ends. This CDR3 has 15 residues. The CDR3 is CASSLLQGSAGELFF. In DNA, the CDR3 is TGTGCCAGCAGCCTTCTCCAGGGGAGTGCCGGGGAGCTGTTTTTT.

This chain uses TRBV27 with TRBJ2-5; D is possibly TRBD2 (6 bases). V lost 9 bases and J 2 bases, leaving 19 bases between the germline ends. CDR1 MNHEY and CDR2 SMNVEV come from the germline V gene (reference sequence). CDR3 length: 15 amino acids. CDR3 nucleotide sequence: TGTGCCAGTAAGAGAGACGGACTATATCAAGAGACCCAGTACTTC. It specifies CASKRDGLYQETQYF.

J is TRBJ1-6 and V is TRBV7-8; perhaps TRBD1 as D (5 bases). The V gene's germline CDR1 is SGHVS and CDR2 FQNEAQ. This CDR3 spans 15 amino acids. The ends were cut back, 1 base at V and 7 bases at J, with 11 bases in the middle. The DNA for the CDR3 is TGTGCCAGCAGCTTAGGGGGGGTATTAAATTCACCCCTCCACTTT. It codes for CASSLGGVLNSPLHF.

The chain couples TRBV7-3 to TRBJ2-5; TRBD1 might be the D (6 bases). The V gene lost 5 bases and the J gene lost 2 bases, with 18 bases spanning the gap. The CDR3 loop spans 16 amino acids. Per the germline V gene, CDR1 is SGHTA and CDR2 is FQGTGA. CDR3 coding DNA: TGTGCCAGCAGCCTAAGTACGAGAAGGGGGCAAGAGACCCAGTACTTC. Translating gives CASSLSTRRGQETQYF. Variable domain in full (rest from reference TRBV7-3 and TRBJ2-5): GAGVSQTPSNKVTEKGKYVELRCDPISGHTALYWYRQSLGQGPEFLIYFQGTGAADDSGLPNDRFFAVRPEGSVSTLKIQRTERGDSAVYLCASSLSTRRGQETQYFGPGTRLLVL.

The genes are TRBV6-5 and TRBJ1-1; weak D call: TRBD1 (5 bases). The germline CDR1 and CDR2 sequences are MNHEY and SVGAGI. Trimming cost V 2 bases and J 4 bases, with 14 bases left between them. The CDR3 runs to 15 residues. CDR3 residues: CASSYGRGLSTEAFF. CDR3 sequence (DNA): TGTGCCAGCAGTTACGGAAGGGGTCTGAGCACTGAAGCTTTCTTT.

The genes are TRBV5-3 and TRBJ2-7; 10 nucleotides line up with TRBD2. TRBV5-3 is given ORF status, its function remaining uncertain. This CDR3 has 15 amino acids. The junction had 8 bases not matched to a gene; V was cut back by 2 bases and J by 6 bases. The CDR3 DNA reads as TGTGCCAGAAGCTTTCGGCTAGCGGGAGTTGGCGAGCAGTACTTC. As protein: CARSFRLAGVGEQYF.

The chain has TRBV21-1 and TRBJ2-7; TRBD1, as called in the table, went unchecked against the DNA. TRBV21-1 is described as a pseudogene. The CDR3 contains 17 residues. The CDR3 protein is CASTPPKPTGGFYEQYV. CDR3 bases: TGTGCCAGCACCCCCCCGAAGCCGACAGGGGGATTTTACGAGCAGTACGTC.

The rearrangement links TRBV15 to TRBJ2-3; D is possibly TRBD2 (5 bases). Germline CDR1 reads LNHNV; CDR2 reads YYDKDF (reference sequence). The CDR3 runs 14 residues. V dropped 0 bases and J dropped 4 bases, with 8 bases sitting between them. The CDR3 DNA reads TGTGCCACCAGCAGAGAAGCGGCTGCAGATACGCAGTATTTT. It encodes CATSREAAADTQYF.

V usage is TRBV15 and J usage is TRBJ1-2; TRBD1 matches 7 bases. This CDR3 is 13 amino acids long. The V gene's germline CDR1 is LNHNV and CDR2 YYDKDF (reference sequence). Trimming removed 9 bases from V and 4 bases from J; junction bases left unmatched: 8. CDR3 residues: CATQDRDTYGYTF. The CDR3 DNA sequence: TGTGCCACTCAAGACAGGGACACCTATGGCTACACCTTC.

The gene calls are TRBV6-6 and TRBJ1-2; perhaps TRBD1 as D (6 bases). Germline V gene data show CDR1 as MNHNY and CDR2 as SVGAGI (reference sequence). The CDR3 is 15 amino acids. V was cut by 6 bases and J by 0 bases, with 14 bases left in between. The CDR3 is CASSYTGQANYGYTF. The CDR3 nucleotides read TGTGCCAGCAGCTATACAGGGCAGGCTAACTATGGCTACACCTTC.

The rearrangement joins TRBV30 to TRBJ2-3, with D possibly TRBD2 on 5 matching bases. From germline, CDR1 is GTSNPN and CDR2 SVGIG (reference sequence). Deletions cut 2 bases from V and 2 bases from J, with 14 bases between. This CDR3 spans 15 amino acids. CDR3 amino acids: CAWSLAGVATDTQYF. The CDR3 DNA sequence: TGTGCCTGGAGTCTGGCGGGCGTCGCCACAGATACGCAGTATTTT.

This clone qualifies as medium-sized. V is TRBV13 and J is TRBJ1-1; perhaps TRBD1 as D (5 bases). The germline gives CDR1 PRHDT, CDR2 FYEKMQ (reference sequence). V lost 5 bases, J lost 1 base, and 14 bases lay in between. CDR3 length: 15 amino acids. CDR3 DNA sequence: TGTGCCAGCAGCCAGCGGGGCAGCTCGAACACTGAAGCTTTCTTT. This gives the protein CASSQRGSSNTEAFF.

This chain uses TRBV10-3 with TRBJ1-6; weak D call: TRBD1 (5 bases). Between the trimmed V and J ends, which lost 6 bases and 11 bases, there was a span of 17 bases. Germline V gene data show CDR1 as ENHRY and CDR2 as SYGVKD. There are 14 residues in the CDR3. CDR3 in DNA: TGTGCCATCAGCGCCGGGACTGCCGTAACACCCCTCCACTTT. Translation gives CAISAGTAVTPLHF.

The CDR3 DNA reads as TGTGCCAGCAGTGTAAGGACAGGTACAGGGGAGGCCCAGCATTTT. This gives the protein CASSVRTGTGEAQHF. This chain links TRBV27 with TRBJ1-5; 7 positions agree with TRBD1. V was clipped by 5 bases and J by 11 bases; unmatched bases: 15. There are 15 residues in the CDR3. In germline, CDR1 is MNHEY, CDR2 SMNVEV (reference sequence).

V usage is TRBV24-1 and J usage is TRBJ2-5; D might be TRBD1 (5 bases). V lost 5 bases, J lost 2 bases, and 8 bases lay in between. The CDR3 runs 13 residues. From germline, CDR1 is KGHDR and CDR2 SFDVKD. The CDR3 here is CATSVGAQETQYF. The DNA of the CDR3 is TGTGCCACCAGTGTAGGGGCACAAGAGACCCAGTACTTC.

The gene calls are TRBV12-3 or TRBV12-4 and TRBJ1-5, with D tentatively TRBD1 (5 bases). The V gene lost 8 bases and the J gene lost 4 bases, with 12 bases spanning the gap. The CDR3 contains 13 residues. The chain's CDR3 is CASGAGSNQPQHF. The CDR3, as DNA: TGTGCCAGCGGCGCAGGGTCTAATCAGCCCCAGCATTTT.

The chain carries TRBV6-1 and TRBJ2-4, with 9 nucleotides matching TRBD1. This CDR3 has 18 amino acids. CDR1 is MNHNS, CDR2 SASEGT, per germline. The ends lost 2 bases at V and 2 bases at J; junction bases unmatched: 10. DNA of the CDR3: TGTGCCAGCAGTGAATGGCCTCCGGGACAGGGTTCCAAAAACATTCAGTACTTC. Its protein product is CASSEWPPGQGSKNIQYF.

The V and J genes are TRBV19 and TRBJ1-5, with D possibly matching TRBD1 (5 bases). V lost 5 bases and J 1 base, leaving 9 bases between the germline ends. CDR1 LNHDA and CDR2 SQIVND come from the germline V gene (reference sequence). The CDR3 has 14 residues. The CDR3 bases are TGTGCCAGTAGTCCTGGGGGGAGCAATCAGCCCCAGCATTTT. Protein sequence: CASSPGGSNQPQHF.

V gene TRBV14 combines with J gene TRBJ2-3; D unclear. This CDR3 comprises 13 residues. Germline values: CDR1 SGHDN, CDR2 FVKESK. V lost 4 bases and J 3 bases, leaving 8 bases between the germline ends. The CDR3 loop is CASSLSRTDTQYF. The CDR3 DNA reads TGTGCCAGCAGCCTATCGAGAACAGATACGCAGTATTTT. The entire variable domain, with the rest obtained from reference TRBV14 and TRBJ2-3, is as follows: EAGVTQFPSHSVIEKGQTVTLRCDPISGHDNLYWYRRVMGKEIKFLLHFVKESKQDESGMPNNRFLAERTGGTYSTLKVQPAELEDSGVYFCASSLSRTDTQYFGPGTRLTVL.

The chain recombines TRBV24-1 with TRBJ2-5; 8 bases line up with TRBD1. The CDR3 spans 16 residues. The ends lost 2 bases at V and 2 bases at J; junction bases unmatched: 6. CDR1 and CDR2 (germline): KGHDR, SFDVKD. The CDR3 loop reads CATSDWGTGMQETQYF. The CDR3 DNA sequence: TGTGCCACCAGTGATTGGGGGACAGGAATGCAAGAGACCCAGTACTTC.